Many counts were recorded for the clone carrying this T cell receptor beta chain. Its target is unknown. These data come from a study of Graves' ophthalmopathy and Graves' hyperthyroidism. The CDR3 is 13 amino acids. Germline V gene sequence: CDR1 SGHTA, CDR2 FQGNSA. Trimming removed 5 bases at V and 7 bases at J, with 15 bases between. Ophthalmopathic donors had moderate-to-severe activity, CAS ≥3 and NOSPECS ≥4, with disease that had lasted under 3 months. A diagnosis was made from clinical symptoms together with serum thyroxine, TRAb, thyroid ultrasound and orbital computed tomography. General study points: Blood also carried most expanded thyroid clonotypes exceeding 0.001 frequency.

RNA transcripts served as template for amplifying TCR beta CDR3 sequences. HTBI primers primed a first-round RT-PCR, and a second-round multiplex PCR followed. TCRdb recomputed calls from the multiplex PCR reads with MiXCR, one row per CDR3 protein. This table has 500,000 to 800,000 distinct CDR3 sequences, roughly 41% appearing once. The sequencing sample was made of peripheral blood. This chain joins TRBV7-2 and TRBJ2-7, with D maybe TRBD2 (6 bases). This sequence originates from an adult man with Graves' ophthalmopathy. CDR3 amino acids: CASSPSTRSEQYF. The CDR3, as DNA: TGTGCCAGCAGCCCCTCGACTAGGTCGGAGCAGTACTTC.